The entry below gives a single TCR beta chain sequence along with its context. The sample comes from a study of response to subunit inactivated influenza vaccine. A single record per CDR3 protein comes from TCRdb applying MiXCR to the RT-PCR reads. Counted here are 860,000 or so distinct CDR3 sequences, 21% occurring once; the ten biggest clones make up about 10%. The CDR3 sequence is 21 residues long. Trimming took 3 bases from V and 3 from J, leaving 30 bases between them. Germline assignment: CDR1 MGHRA and CDR2 YSYEKL. Sequenced material: PBMCs from blood, taken more than 4 days after vaccination. The chain combines TRBV4-1 with TRBJ2-4, with D possibly matching TRBD2 (6 bases). The sequence was obtained from a man aged 45 to 65 who received an inactivated influenza vaccine. CDR3: CASSQGYLRSAGSEGKNIQYF. CDR3 DNA: TGCGCCAGCAGCCAGGGGTATTTGCGCTCGGCAGGATCGGAGGGCAAAAACATTCAGTACTTC.